The subject of this entry is one TCR beta chain. This clone has more than one count but fewer than ten. What this receptor recognizes is not known. There are no base qualities to consult, and no much larger clone falls within one base. Using the deep immunoSEQ assay, TCR CDR3 regions were amplified from genomic DNA by multiplex PCR. Extracted genomic DNA from each cell subset was distributed evenly across all wells of several immunoSEQ 96-well plates, and each plate was treated as a replicate. For sorted subsets, each replicate PCR was loaded with 150 to 250 ng genomic DNA, equivalent to about 30,000 T cell genomes. The purified libraries were quantified using a Qubit 3.0 fluorometer, sized with a Bioanalyzer 2100, and then quantified again using the KAPA Library Quantification kit. Each immunoSEQ 96-well plate was sequenced on its own single-read 150-cycle Illumina NextSeq 550 flow cell. Per the authors' processing: Because the immunoSEQ output held only junctional sequences and lacked quality scores, the filtering could not match the filtering applied to full-length reads. To assign V/J genes and CDR3, sequences were annotated against IMGT germline references using PyIR, a Python wrapper for IgBLAST v1.9. Reads were removed for weak V/J assignments (E-value above 1e-6), missing CDR3, stop codons, out-of-frame junctions, or ambiguous translated residues. V3J clonotypes were defined by identical inferred V gene, J gene, and CDR3 amino acid sequence. Percentage overlap between repertoires was computed as shared unique clonotypes divided by the size of the smaller repertoire. Repertoire richness was assessed with RTK rarefaction, the Chao1 estimator, and Recon v2.1 estimates of unobserved clonotypes. Generation probabilities were computed with OLGA for all TCRbeta clonotypes obtained by the gDNA method from several donors. TCRdb holds this immuneACCESS table with in-frame rearrangements only. Some clones are missing; in checked studies, unresolved V genes explain under half, and the rest has no known cause. V and J calls and clone size are given by that table; D and trimming were obtained from the DNA. The sample yields about 1 million clones; about 75% were counted once. Jointly, the top ten make up approximately 1.3% of the sample.

The donors were healthy, HIV-negative adults who had no recently reported acute infections or vaccinations. All donors were Caucasian adults living in Nashville, Tennessee, USA. CD4+ T cells were enriched by magnetic negative selection; naive cells were then positively selected on CD45RA, and the negative fraction formed the memory subset. Blood was collected by leukapheresis, and PBMCs were isolated by Ficoll-Histopaque density gradient centrifugation and then cryopreserved in liquid nitrogen vapor phase. Purity and quantity of every magnetically sorted T cell population were checked by analytical flow cytometry. Genomic DNA was isolated from every sorted fraction and measured by UV absorbance on a Nanodrop 2000c. The data are from a study of shared clonotypes between healthy human individuals (dated by TCRdb to the early 2020s). Context from the whole study: The cohort included three men and a couple of women between 18 and 49 years of age. For each donor, CD4 naive and CD4 memory were each run on three plates, CD8 naive on two plates, and CD8 memory on one plate. Per donor, leukapheresis produced somewhere between about 0.94 and 9 billion PBMCs. The study deeply sequenced blood TCR repertoires of several healthy adults to estimate repertoire size and the extent of clonotype sharing between individuals. Libraries were prepared and TCR repertoires were sequenced by different laboratories using diverse techniques, in order to increase sequencing depth and limit assay-specific biases.

Per the germline V gene, SGDLS is the CDR1 and YYNGEE is the CDR2. The CDR3 goes from the cysteine to the phenylalanine over 14 residues. The read is trimmed to its CDR3 DNA, 42 bases read in frame from base 1. Between the V and J ends, shortened by 5 bases and 5 bases respectively, the junction contains 13 bases. The paper as a whole reports these results and caveats: Because the study included only a small number of donors, the genetic and exposure-history diversity represented was limited. Clonotypes shared by all four sorted-subset donors showed higher generation probabilities than non-shared clonotypes. Incomplete sequencing was indicated by rarefaction of sorted-subset datasets, despite the large sequencing depth. Naive subsets generally had larger estimated clonotype richness than memory subsets did. Across a few donors, approximately 5% of naive CD4, 3% to 3.5% of naive CD8, approximately 2.5% of memory CD4, and approximately 0.42% of memory CD8 clonotypes were shared. Pairwise subsampling indicated that sequencing depth was expected to affect the degree of clonotype sharing among donors. Sampling was limited to blood, and TCR repertoires in tissue likely differ from TCR repertoires in blood.

What was sequenced was memory CD4+ T cells sorted from blood. This specimen's cell subset or site label, interpreted: CD45RA-negative fraction. This sequence originates from a man younger than 35 in good health. The rearranged segments are TRBV9 and TRBJ2-2; the D call is tentative, TRBD1 or TRBD2, as each matches 5 bases. For the CDR3, the sequence is CASSQGSGTGELFF. The nucleotides are TGTGCCAGCAGTCAGGGAAGCGGAACCGGGGAGCTGTTTTTT.